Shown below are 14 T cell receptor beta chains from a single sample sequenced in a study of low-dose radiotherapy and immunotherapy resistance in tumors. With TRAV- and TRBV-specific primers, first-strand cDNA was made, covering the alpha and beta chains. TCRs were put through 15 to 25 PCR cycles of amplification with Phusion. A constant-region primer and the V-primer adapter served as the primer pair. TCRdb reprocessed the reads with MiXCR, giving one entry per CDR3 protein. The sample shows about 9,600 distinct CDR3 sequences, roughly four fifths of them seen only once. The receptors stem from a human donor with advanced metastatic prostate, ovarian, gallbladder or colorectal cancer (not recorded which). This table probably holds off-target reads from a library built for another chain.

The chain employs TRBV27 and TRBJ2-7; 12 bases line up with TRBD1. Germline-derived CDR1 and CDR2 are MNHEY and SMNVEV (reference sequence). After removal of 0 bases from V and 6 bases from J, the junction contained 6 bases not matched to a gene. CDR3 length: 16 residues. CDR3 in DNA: TGTGCCAGCAGTTTATCCGGGACAGGGGGCTTGAGCGAGCAGTACTTC. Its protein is CASSLSGTGGLSEQYF.

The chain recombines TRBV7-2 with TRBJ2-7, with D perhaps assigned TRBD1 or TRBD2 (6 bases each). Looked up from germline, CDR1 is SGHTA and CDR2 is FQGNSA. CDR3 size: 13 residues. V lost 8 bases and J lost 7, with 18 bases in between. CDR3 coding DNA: TGTGCCAGCGGCACAGATGGAGGGGGGGAGCAGTACTTC. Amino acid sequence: CASGTDGGGEQYF.

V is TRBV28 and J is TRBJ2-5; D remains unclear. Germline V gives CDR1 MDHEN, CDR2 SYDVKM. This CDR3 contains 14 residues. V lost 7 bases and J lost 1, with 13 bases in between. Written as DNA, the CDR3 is TGTGCCAGCATTGCGGAGATGGTCCAAGAGACCCAGTACTTC. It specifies CASIAEMVQETQYF.

CDR3 in amino acids: CASSTQSGREMWEQYF. The CDR3 DNA reads as TGTGCCAGCAGCACACAGAGCGGGAGGGAAATGTGGGAACAGTACTTC. This sequence joins TRBV21-1 and TRBJ2-7; the table's TRBD2 call for D was not verified on the DNA. TRBV21-1 is a known pseudogene. The CDR3 runs 16 residues.

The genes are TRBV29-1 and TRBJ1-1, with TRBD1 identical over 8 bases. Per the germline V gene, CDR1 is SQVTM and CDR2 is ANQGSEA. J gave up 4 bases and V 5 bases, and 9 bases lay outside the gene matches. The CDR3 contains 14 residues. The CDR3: CSVIVQGGLTEAFF. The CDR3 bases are TGCAGCGTTATCGTACAGGGGGGGCTCACTGAAGCTTTCTTT.

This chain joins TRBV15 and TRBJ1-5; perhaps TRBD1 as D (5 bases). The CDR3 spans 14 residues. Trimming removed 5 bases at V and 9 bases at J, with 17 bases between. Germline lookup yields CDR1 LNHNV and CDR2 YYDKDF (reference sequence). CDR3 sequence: CATSGGGDRVPQHF. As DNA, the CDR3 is TGTGCCACCAGCGGTGGGGGAGATAGGGTGCCCCAGCATTTT. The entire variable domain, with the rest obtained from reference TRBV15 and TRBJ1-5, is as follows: DAMVIQNPRYQVTQFGKPVTLSCSQTLNHNVMYWYQQKSSQAPKLLFHYYDKDFNNEADTPDNFQSRRPNTSFCFLDIRSPGLGDTAMYLCATSGGGDRVPQHFGDGTRLSIL.

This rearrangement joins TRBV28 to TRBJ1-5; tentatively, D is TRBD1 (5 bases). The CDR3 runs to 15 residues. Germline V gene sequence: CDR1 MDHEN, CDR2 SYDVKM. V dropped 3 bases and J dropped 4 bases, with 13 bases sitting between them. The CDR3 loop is CASSLGPLGNQPQHF. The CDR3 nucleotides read TGTGCCAGCAGTTTGGGACCTCTCGGAAATCAGCCCCAGCATTTT.

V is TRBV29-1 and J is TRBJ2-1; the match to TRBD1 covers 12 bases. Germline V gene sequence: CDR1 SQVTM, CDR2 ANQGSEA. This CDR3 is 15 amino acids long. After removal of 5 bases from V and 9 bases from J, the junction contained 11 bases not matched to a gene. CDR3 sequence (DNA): TGCAGCGTTCCCCCTGCCGGGACAGGGGGCGGTGAGCAGTTCTTC. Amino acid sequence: CSVPPAGTGGGEQFF.

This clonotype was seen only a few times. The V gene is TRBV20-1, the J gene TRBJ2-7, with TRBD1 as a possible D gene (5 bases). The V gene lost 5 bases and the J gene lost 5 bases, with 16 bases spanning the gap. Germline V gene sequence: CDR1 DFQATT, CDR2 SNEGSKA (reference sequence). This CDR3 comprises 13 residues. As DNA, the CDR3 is TGCAGTGCTTACGACAGTATCAAGGACGAGCAGTACTTC. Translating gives CSAYDSIKDEQYF.

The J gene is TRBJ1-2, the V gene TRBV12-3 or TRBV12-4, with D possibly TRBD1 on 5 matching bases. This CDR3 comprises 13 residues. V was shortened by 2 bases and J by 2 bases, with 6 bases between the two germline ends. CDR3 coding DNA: TGTGCCAGCAGTTTACAGGGAAACTATGGCTACACCTTC. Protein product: CASSLQGNYGYTF.

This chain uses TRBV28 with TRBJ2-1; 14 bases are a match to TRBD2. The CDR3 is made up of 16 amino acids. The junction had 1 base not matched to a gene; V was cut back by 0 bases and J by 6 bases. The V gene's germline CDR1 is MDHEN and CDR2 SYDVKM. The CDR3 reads CASSLWGTSGSNEQFF. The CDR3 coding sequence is TGTGCCAGCAGTTTATGGGGGACTAGCGGGAGCAATGAGCAGTTCTTC.

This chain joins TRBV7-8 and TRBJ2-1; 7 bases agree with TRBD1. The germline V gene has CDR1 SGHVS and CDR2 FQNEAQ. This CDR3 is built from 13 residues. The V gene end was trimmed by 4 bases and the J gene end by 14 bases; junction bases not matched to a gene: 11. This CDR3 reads CASSSIDRVQKFF. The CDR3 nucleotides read TGTGCCAGCAGCTCAATCGACAGGGTCCAGAAGTTCTTC.

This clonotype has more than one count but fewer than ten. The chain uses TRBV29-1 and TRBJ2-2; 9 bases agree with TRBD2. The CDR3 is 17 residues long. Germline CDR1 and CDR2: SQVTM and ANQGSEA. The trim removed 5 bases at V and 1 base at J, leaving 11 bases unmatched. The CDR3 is CSVTGTSSFGNTGELFF. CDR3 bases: TGCAGCGTTACCGGGACTAGCAGCTTCGGGAACACCGGGGAGCTGTTTTTT.

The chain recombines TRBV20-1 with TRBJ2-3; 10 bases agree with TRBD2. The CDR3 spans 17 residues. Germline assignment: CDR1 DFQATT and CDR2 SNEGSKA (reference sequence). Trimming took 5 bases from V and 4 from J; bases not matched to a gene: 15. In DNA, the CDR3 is TGCAGTGCTGGAAAGCGGGAGGGCCAAGGTCGAGCAGATACGCAGTATTTT. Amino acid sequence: CSAGKREGQGRADTQYF.